The clone carrying this TCR beta chain showed up just a few times. Unmatched junction bases numbered 1, after V lost 3 bases and J lost 2 bases. This CDR3 is built from 13 residues. Germline values: CDR1 SGHTA, CDR2 FQGTGA. This sample was taken from a study of blood T cell repertoires in COVID-19. Study-level background: The United States, Italy and Spain supplied acute and convalescent COVID-19 samples.

The assay was immunoSEQ multiplex PCR, and TCRdb's table has in-frame clones only and misses some. The repertoire holds roughly 69,000 clones, with about four fifths as singletons. The receptor was isolated from a woman in her thirties or forties with acute COVID-19. The gene calls are TRBV7-3 and TRBJ2-7; TRBD2 aligns across 7 bases. Input material: PBMCs or T cells enriched from blood (not recorded which). CDR3 sequence reads: CASSFAGAYEQYF. Here the CDR3 DNA reads TGTGCCAGCAGCTTTGCGGGGGCCTACGAGCAGTACTTC.